The sequence of this T cell receptor (beta chain) was determined in a study of blood T cell repertoires in COVID-19. The protocol was immunoSEQ multiplex PCR, while the TCRdb copy is restricted to in-frame clones and leaves out a portion. Here the sample spans around 190,000 clones, around 90% being singletons. The CDR3 has 15 amino acids. The V end was cut by 6 bases, the J end by 6 bases, with 20 bases between. Germline loops: CDR1 MDHEN, CDR2 SYDVKM. The sequence was collected from a woman aged 18 to 35 who had recovered from COVID-19. The chain is built from TRBV28 and TRBJ2-5; D is possibly TRBD2 (7 bases). The sample was PBMCs or T cells enriched from blood (not recorded which). Here the CDR3 reads CASRRGGQVEKTQYF. DNA for the CDR3: TGTGCCAGCAGAAGGGGGGGGCAGGTTGAAAAGACCCAGTACTTC.